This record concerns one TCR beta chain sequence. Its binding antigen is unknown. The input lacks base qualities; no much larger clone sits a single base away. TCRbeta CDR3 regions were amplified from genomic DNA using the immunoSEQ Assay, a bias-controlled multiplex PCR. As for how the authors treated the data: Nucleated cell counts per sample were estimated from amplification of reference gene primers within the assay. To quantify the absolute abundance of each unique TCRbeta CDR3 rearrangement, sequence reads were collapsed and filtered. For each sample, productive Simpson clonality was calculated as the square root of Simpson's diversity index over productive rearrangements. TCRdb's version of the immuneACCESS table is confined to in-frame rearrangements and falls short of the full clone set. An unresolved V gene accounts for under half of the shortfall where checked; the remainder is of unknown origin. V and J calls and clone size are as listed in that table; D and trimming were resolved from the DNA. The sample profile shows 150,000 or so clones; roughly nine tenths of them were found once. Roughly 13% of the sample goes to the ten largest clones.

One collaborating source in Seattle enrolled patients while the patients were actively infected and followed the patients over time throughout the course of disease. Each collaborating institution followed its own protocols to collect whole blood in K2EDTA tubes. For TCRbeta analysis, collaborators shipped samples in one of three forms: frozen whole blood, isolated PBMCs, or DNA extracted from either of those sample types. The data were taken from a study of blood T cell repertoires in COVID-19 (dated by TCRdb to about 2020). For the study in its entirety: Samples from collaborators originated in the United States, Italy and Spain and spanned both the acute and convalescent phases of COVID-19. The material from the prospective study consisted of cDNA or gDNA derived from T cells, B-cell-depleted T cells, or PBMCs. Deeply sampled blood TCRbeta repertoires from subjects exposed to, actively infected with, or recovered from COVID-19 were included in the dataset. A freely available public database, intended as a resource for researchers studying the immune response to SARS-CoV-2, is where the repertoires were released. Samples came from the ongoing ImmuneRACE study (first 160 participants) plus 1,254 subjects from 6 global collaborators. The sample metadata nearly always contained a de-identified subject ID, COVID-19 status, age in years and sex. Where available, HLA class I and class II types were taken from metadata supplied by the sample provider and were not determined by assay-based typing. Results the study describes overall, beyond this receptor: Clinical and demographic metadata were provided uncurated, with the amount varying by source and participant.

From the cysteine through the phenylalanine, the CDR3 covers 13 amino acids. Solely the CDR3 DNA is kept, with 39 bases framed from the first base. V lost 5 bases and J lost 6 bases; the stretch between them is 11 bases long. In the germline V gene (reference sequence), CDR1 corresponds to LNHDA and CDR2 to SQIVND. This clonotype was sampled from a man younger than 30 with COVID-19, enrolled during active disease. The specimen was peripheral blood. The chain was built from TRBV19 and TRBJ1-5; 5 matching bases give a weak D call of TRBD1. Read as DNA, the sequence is TGTGCCAGTAGTTCGCAGGGTGGTCAGCCCCAGCATTTT. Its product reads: CASSSQGGQPQHF. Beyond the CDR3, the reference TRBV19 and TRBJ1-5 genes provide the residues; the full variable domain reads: DGGITQSPKYLFRKEGQNVTLSCEQNLNHDAMYWYRQDPGQGLRLIYYSQIVNDFQKGDIAEGYSVSREKKESFPLTVTSAQKNPTAFYLCASSSQGGQPQHFGDGTRLSIL.